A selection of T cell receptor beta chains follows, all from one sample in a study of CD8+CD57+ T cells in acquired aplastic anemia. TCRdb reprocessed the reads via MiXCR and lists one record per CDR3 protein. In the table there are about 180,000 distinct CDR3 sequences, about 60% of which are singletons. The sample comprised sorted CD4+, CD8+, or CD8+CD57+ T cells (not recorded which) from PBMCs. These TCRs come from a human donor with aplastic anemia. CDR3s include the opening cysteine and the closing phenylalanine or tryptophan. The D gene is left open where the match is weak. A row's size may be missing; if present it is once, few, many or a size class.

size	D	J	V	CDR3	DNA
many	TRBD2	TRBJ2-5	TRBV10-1	CASRGLAGGRETQYF	TGCGCCAGCAGGGGACTAGCGGGGGGGCGTGAGACCCAGTACTTC
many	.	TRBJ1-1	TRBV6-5	CASSYSIGGDEAFF	TGTGCCAGCAGTTACTCGATAGGGGGTGACGAAGCTTTCTTT
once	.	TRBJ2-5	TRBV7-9	CASSRGSAETQYF	TGTGCCAGCAGCCGAGGTAGTGCAGAGACCCAGTACTTC
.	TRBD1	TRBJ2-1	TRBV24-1	CATSDLRGQGMRNEQFF	TGTGCCACCAGTGATTTAAGGGGACAGGGAATGAGGAATGAGCAGTTCTTC
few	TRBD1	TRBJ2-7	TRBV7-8	CASSLDPGQSYEQYF	TGTGCCAGCAGCTTAGATCCGGGACAGTCCTACGAGCAGTACTTC
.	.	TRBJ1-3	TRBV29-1	CSVDTGGNTIYF	TGCAGCGTTGATACAGGTGGAAACACCATATATTTT
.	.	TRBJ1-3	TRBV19	CASSNIRDSGNTIYF	TGTGCCAGTAGTAACATCAGGGACTCTGGAAACACCATATATTTT
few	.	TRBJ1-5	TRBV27	CASSWGLNQPQHF	TGTGCCAGCAGCTGGGGGTTGAATCAGCCCCAGCATTTT
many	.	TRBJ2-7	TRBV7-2	CASSLGRAYEQYF	TGTGCCAGCAGTTTAGGCAGAGCCTACGAGCAGTACTTC
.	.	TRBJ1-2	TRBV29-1	CSVEVSESYGYTF	TGCAGCGTTGAGGTTTCAGAGAGCTATGGCTACACCTTC
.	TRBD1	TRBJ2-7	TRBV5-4	CASRRQGAVYEQYF	TGTGCCAGCCGAAGACAGGGGGCAGTCTACGAGCAGTACTTC
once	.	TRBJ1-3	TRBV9	CASMSGGNTIYF	TGTGCCAGCATGTCTGGCGGAAACACCATATATTTT
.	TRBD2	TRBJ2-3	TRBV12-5	CASSRAGTSGDTQYF	TGTGCCAGCAGCCGAGCCGGGACTAGCGGGGATACGCAGTATTTT
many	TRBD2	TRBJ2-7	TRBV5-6	CASSHTPGLHYEQYF	TGTGCCAGCAGCCATACCCCGGGACTACACTACGAGCAGTACTTC
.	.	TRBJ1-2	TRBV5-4	CASRENGIDGYTF	TGTGCCAGCAGGGAGAACGGGATAGATGGCTACACCTTC
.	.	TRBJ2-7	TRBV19	CANRRIYEQYF	TGTGCCAACAGAAGGATCTACGAGCAGTACTTC
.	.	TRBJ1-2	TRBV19	CASSAGPNYGYTF	TGTGCCAGTAGTGCAGGTCCTAACTATGGCTACACCTTC
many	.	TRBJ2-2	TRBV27	CASSLSRTGELFF	TGTGCCAGCAGTTTAAGTAGGACCGGGGAGCTGTTTTTT
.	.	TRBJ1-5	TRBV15	CATSSGGPNSQPQHF	TGTGCCACCAGCTCCGGGGGCCCAAATTCACAGCCCCAGCATTTT
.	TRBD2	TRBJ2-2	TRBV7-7	CASSLEAGAPWGELFF	TGTGCCAGCAGCTTAGAAGCGGGGGCCCCTTGGGGGGAGCTGTTTTTT
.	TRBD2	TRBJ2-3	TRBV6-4	CASSPSGNTDTQYF	TGTGCCAGCAGCCCTAGCGGGAACACAGATACGCAGTATTTT
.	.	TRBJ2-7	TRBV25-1	CASSESVGSAYEQYF	TGTGCCAGCAGTGAATCGGTAGGGTCCGCCTACGAGCAGTACTTC
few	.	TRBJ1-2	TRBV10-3	CAINNNYGYTF	TGTGCCATCAATAATAACTATGGCTACACCTTC
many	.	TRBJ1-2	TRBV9	CASSSSGHYTF	TGTGCCAGCAGCTCTAGCGGGCACTACACCTTC
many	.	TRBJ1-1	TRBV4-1	CASSQDRLNTEAFF	TGCGCCAGCAGCCAAGATCGATTGAACACTGAAGCTTTCTTT
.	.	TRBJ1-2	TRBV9	CTSSGGTMHGYTF	TGTACCAGCAGCGGAGGGACCATGCATGGCTACACCTTC
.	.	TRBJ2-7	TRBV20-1	CSAKGTLSSYEQYF	TGCAGTGCTAAGGGGACCCTGAGCTCCTACGAGCAGTACTTC
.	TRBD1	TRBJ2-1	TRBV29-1	CSVTDRGNNEQFF	TGCAGCGTTACCGACAGGGGGAACAATGAGCAGTTCTTC
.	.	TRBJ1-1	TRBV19	CASSRRVNTEAFF	TGTGCCAGTAGTAGACGGGTGAACACTGAAGCTTTCTTT
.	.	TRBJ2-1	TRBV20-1	CSASYGPGYNEQFF	TGCAGTGCTAGCTACGGGCCGGGCTACAATGAGCAGTTCTTC
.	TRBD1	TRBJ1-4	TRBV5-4	CASSYEGAREKLFF	TGTGCCAGCAGCTATGAGGGGGCTAGAGAAAAACTGTTTTTT
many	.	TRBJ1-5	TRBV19	CASSIIPGQPQHF	TGTGCCAGTAGTATTATTCCCGGTCAGCCCCAGCATTTT
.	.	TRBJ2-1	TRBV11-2	CASSGHGEGQFF	TGTGCCAGCAGTGGACATGGGGAAGGGCAGTTCTTC
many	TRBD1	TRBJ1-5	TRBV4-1	CASSQMGQGSQPQHF	TGCGCCAGCAGCCAGATGGGACAGGGAAGTCAGCCCCAGCATTTT
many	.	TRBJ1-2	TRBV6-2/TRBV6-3	CASSARTSYGYTF	TGTGCCAGCAGTGCTAGAACGTCCTATGGCTACACCTTC
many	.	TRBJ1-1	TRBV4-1	CASSQRPNTEAFF	TGCGCCAGCAGCCAAAGGCCGAACACTGAAGCTTTCTTT
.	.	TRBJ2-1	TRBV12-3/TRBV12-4	CASSLGQYNEQFF	TGTGCCAGCAGTTTAGGACAGTACAATGAGCAGTTCTTC
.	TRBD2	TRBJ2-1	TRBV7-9	CASSRPGLAGGEQFF	TGTGCCAGCAGTCGTCCCGGACTAGCGGGGGGTGAGCAGTTCTTC
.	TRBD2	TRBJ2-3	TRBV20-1	CSAPLEGGISPGLASTDTQYF	TGCAGTGCCCCTCTGGAGGGGGGCATCTCCCCGGGACTAGCTAGCACAGATACGCAGTATTTT
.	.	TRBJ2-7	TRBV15	CATSRDPAYEQYF	TGTGCCACCAGCAGAGATCCCGCCTACGAGCAGTACTTC
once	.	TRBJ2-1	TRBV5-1	CAGSSDIYNEQFF	TGCGCCGGCAGCTCGGACATCTACAATGAGCAGTTCTTC